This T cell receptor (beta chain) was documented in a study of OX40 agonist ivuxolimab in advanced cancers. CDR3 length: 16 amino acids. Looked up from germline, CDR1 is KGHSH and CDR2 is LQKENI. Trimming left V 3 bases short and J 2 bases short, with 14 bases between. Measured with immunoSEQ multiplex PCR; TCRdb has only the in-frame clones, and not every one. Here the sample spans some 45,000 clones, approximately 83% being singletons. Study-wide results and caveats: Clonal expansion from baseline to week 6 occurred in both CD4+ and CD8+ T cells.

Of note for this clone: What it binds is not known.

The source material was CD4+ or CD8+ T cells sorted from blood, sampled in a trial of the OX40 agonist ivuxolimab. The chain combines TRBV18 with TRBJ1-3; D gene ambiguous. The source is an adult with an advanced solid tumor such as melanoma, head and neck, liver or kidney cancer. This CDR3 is CASSPRDPSAGNTIYF. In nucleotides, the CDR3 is TGTGCCAGCTCACCCCGGGATCCTTCGGCTGGAAACACCATATATTTT.